The rows below give T cell receptor beta chains drawn from one sample of a study of blood T cell repertoires in COVID-19. Sequenced by immunoSEQ multiplex PCR; TCRdb stores in-frame clones only, minus some. The repertoire includes over 110,000 clones, 79% of them detected once, and approximately 3.6% sits in the top ten. The sequenced sample consisted of peripheral blood. The receptors were gathered from a man between 60 and 75 years old with acute or convalescent COVID-19. Both conserved end residues are part of each CDR3. The order of the fields is V gene, J gene, CDR3 length, D gene, clone size, CDR3 protein, CDR3 DNA. The D gene is left open where the match is weak. Expanded clones get a size class; other rows say once, few or many, or leave the size out.

>TRBV3-1/TRBV3-2|TRBJ2-7|16|TRBD2|-
CASSQPRLAGEYEQYF
TGTGCCAGCAGCCAACCGAGGCTAGCGGGAGAGTACGAGCAGTACTTC
>TRBV2|TRBJ1-5|15|TRBD1|-
CASSFGQGPAQPQHF
TGTGCCAGCAGTTTCGGACAGGGTCCGGCTCAGCCCCAGCATTTT
>TRBV24-1|TRBJ2-3|15|TRBD2|-
CATSASGYSTDTQYF
TGTGCCACCAGTGCTAGCGGGTATAGCACAGATACGCAGTATTTT
>TRBV6-6|TRBJ1-4|16|TRBD1|-
CASSYSRRGLDEKLFF
TGTGCCAGCAGTTACTCGAGGAGGGGGCTCGATGAAAAACTGTTTTTT
>TRBV28|TRBJ1-1|12|-|-
CASSYGGTEAFF
TGTGCCAGCAGCTACGGGGGCACTGAAGCTTTCTTT
>TRBV5-1|TRBJ2-2|14|-|-
CASSPGGNTGELFF
TGCGCCAGCAGCCCCGGCGGGAACACCGGGGAGCTGTTTTTT
>TRBV27|TRBJ2-7|13|TRBD1|few
CASRDRGQYEQYF
TGTGCCAGCAGAGACAGGGGGCAGTACGAGCAGTACTTC
>TRBV11-3|TRBJ2-2|15|TRBD2|-
CASSLAGGPTGELFF
TGTGCCAGCAGCTTAGCGGGAGGGCCGACCGGGGAGCTGTTTTTT
>TRBV6-5|TRBJ2-3|14|TRBD1|-
CASSSPGQGDTQYF
TGTGCCAGCAGTTCCCCGGGACAGGGAGACACGCAGTATTTT
>TRBV3-1/TRBV3-2|TRBJ1-2|14|TRBD1|-
CASSLGTANYGYTF
TGTGCCAGCAGCTTAGGGACAGCTAACTATGGCTACACCTTC
>TRBV5-4|TRBJ2-7|13|TRBD2|-
CASSPDLGGEQYF
TGTGCCAGCAGCCCCGACCTGGGGGGGGAGCAGTACTTC
>TRBV3-1/TRBV3-2|TRBJ1-2|13|-|-
CASSPRAVYGYTF
TGTGCCAGCAGCCCGCGGGCCGTCTATGGCTACACCTTC
>TRBV15|TRBJ1-4|18|-|-
CATSRDVVWRQRKEKLFF
TGTGCCACCAGCAGAGATGTTGTATGGAGACAGCGAAAAGAAAAACTGTTTTTT
>TRBV14|TRBJ2-5|16|TRBD2|once
CASSPSGRTLGETQYF
TGTGCCAGCAGCCCCTCCGGGAGGACTTTGGGAGAGACCCAGTACTTC
>TRBV11-2|TRBJ1-5|16|TRBD1|-
CASSRSGQGDNQPQHF
TGTGCCAGCAGCCGGTCGGGACAGGGGGACAATCAGCCCCAGCATTTT
>TRBV19|TRBJ2-1|16|TRBD2|few
CASRRRLAGGNNEQFF
TGTGCCAGTAGGCGTCGACTAGCGGGGGGAAACAATGAGCAGTTCTTC
>TRBV27|TRBJ2-5|11|-|-
CASRTGETQYF
TGTGCCAGCAGGACGGGGGAGACCCAGTACTTC